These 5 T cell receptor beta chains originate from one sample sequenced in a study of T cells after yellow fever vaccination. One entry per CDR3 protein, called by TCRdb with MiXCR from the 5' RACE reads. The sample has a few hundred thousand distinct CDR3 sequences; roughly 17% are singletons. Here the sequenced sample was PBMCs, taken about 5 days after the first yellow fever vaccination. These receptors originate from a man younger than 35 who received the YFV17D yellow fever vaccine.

The CDR3 DNA reads TGTGCCAGCAGCGTGGGGGACAGGTCTAACAATGAGCAGTTCTTC. Its translation: CASSVGDRSNNEQFF. V usage is TRBV9 and J usage is TRBJ2-1, with 8 positions matching TRBD1. In germline, CDR1 is SGDLS, CDR2 YYNGEE. The CDR3 is 15 amino acids. V shed 2 bases and J 5 bases; nucleotides not matched to a gene: 6.

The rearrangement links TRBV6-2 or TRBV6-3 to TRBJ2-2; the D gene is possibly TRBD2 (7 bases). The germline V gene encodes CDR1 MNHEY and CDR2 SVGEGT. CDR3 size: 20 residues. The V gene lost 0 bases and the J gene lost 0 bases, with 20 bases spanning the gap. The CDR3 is CASSYSMESGGSANTGELFF. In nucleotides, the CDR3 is TGTGCCAGCAGTTACTCGATGGAGTCGGGGGGCTCGGCGAACACCGGGGAGCTGTTTTTT.

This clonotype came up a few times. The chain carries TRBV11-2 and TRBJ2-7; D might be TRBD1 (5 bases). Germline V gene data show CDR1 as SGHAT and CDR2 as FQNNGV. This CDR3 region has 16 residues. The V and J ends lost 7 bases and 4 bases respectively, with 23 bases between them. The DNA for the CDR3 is TGTGCCAGCACCAAAGAGGCTCGGCAGGGAAATTACGAGCAGTACTTC. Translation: CASTKEARQGNYEQYF.

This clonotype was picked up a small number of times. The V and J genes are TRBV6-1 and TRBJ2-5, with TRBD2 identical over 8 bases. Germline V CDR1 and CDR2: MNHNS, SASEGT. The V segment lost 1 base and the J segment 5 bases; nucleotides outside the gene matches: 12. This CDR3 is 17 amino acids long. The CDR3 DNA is TGTGCCAGCAGTGAAGTTAGCGGGGAAAGCAGAGGGGAGACCCAGTACTTC. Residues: CASSEVSGESRGETQYF.

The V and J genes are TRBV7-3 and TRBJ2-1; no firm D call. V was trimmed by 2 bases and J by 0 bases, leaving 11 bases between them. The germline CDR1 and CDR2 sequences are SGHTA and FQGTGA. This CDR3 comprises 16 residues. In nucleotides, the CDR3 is TGTGCCAGCAGCTTAGAACGGGCCAGCTCCTACAATGAGCAGTTCTTC. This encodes CASSLERASSYNEQFF.